Each of the 5 T cell receptor beta chains below was sequenced from the same sample in a study of OX40 agonist ivuxolimab in advanced cancers. Library preparation employed the immunoSEQ multiplex PCR assay. The immuneACCESS repertoire file appears here via TCRdb, limited to in-frame rearrangements. These files lack a portion of the clones; in checked studies, under half of the deficit traces to unresolved V genes, and the cause of the others is not known. The sample table lists about 61,000 clones, roughly four fifths of them with a count of one. Approximately 3.5% of the sample lies in the top ten. The sequenced sample was CD4+ or CD8+ T cells sorted from blood, obtained in a trial of the OX40 agonist ivuxolimab. These receptors came from an adult with an advanced solid tumor such as melanoma, head and neck, liver or kidney cancer.

This chain uses TRBV5-1 with TRBJ2-5; maybe TRBD1 (6 bases). V lost 3 bases and J 2 bases, leaving 14 bases between the germline ends. The germline V gene encodes CDR1 SGHRS and CDR2 YFSETQ. The CDR3 consists of 15 residues. DNA of the CDR3: TGCGCCAGCAGCTCCGGACAGCTTACACAAGAGACCCAGTACTTC. It specifies CASSSGQLTQETQYF.

The chain uses TRBV2 and TRBJ1-5; D not resolved. Trimming shortened V by 3 bases and J by 4 bases, and 7 bases separated the two germline ends. The CDR3 is 13 residues long. CDR1 is SNHLY, CDR2 FYNNEI, per germline. The DNA of the CDR3 is TGTGCCAGCAGTGATCAGCCGAATCAGCCCCAGCATTTT. The encoded protein is CASSDQPNQPQHF.

This rearrangement joins TRBV7-2 to TRBJ2-2, with a weak D call TRBD1 (6 bases). This CDR3 spans 14 amino acids. Trimming shortened V by 1 base and J by 5 bases, and 8 bases separated the two germline ends. From germline, CDR1 is SGHTA and CDR2 FQGNSA. Here the CDR3 DNA reads TGTGCCAGCAGCTTAGGGGGGCGTACCGGGGAGCTGTTTTTT. This codes for CASSLGGRTGELFF.

Only a few counts were recorded for this clone. The rearrangement joins TRBV12-5 to TRBJ2-7; no firm D call. The CDR3 covers 14 residues. The germline V and J ends were trimmed by 5 bases and 7 bases, with 18 bases remaining between them. Germline values: CDR1 LGHNT, CDR2 FRNRAP. The CDR3 reads CASGPVILPHEQYF. The CDR3 coding sequence is TGTGCTAGTGGTCCAGTCATTCTCCCCCATGAGCAGTACTTC.

The chain joins TRBV11-1 to TRBJ2-2, with TRBD1 matching 11 bases. Per the germline V gene, CDR1 is SGHAT and CDR2 is FQDESV (reference sequence). CDR3 length: 15 amino acids. After removal of 4 bases from V and 4 bases from J, the junction contained 2 bases not matched to a gene. CDR3: CASSSGTGGTGELFF. CDR3 DNA sequence: TGTGCCAGCAGCTCCGGGACAGGGGGCACCGGGGAGCTGTTTTTT.